The T cell receptor beta chain under discussion was sequenced for a study of Tregs in tolerant kidney transplant recipients (dated by TCRdb to the late 2010s). At the level of the whole study: Transplants used related donors with nonmyeloablative bone marrow transplantation; mixed chimerism was transient in the human trials. Before combined kidney and bone marrow transplantation, this study identified donor-specific regulatory T cells using TCRbeta sequencing and then followed those same cells after transplant. The investigation overall reported the following: Biological reproducibility was not directly assessed, although technical replication error appeared to be minimal. For some patients the PCR primers changed over time, which made it impossible to compare the samples from those patients at the nucleotide level. The study was limited by small patient numbers, and the findings need validation in larger populations and under other immunosuppression protocols. In tolerant patients, the expansion of donor-specific Tregs was greater than global Treg expansion, suggesting that the expansion was antigen-driven rather than nonspecific. Expanding Tregs with activated donor B cells appeared to identify the most biologically relevant and donor-specific TCRbeta repertoire.

From V the trimming removes 8 bases and from J it removes 2 bases, while the gene matches leave 9 bases of the junction unaccounted for. The CDR3 starts with the cysteine, ends with the phenylalanine, and has 14 residues. The DNA shown is the 42-base CDR3, in frame from base 1. CDR1 and CDR2 (SGHNT, YENEEA) derive from the germline V gene. About this clone: There is no known antigen for this receptor. The record has no base qualities; no much larger clone is one base away.

The time point label of this sample denotes: blood sample drawn before combined kidney and bone marrow transplant. Unstimulated Tregs (CD4+CD25+CD127-), CD4+ non-Tregs (CD4+CD25-), CD4 and CD8 cells were FACS-sorted from thawed PBMCs. Several combined kidney and bone marrow transplant recipients from the ITN036ST trial were included as patients, and samples were available only from these trial subjects. Healthy control blood was processed to PBMCs by Ficoll density gradient and cryopreserved, and patient PBMCs were collected before and after transplant. Genomic DNA was extracted from sorted cells with the QIAGEN DNeasy Blood and Tissue Kit for TCRbeta CDR3 sequencing. High-throughput TCRbeta CDR3 sequencing, including PCR amplification with bias correction and internal controls, was performed commercially through immunoSEQ. The authors processed their data as follows. A unique productive TCRbeta sequence was defined by the CDR3 nucleotide sequence when primers matched, and otherwise by the CDR3 amino acid sequence together with the Vbeta and Jbeta genes. Sorting error was corrected by removing sequences shared between sorted populations at a frequency ratio of 2:1 or less, and the remaining shared sequences were assigned to the higher population. Sequences were defined as donor-reactive when expanded at least 5-fold in CFSE-low cells versus unstimulated cells and present at a frequency of at least 0.01% in CFSE-low cells. Jensen-Shannon divergence, calculated on the top 100 TCRbeta sequences ranked by frequency, was used to quantify repertoire divergence. For samples with multiple sequencing runs, sorting error was corrected separately for each run before the runs were pooled. TCRdb carries this immuneACCESS record with in-frame sequences only. Its versions omit some clonotypes, under half of them owing to an unresolved V gene in the studies checked, with the rest unexplained. That table gives V, J and clone size, and the DNA gave D and trimming. The sample table contains tens of thousands of clones; only one count was recorded for less than 98% of them. The ten largest clonotypes hold about 0.61% of the sample.

In this chain, TRBV11-3 is recombined with TRBJ2-7, with 7 bases matching TRBD1. The sample consisted of CD4+ T cells from blood, taken before the transplant. This TCR came from a human donor who received a combined kidney and bone marrow transplant. The nucleotide sequence reads TGTGCCAGCTCTACCTCCGGGACAGCCTACGAGCAGTACTTC. Translated, this is CASSTSGTAYEQYF.